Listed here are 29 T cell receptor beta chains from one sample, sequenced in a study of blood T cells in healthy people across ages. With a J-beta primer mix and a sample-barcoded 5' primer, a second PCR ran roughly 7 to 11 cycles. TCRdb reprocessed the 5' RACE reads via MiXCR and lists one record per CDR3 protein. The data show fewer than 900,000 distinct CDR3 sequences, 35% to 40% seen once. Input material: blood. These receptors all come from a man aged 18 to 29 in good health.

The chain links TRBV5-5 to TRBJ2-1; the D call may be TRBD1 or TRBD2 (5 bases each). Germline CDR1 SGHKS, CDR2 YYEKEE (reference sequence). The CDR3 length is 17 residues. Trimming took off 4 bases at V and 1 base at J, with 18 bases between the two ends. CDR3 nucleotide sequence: TGTGCCAGCAGCCCCGGGGCGTGGGCAACTTCCTACAATGAGCAGTTCTTC. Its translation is CASSPGAWATSYNEQFF.

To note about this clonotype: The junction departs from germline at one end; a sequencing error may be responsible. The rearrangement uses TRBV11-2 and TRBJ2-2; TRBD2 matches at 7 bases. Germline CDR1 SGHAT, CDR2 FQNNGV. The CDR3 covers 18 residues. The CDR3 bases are TGTGCCAGCAGCTTAGTTTCTCCATTGGCAGGGAGGGACGGGGGGCTGTTTTTT. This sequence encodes CASSLVSPLAGRDGGLFF.

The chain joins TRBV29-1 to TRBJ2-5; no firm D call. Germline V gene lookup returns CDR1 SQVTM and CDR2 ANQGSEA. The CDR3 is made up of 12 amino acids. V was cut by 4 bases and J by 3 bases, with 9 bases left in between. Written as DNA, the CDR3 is TGCAGCGTTGTGTGGCACAAAGAGACCCAGTACTTC. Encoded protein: CSVVWHKETQYF.

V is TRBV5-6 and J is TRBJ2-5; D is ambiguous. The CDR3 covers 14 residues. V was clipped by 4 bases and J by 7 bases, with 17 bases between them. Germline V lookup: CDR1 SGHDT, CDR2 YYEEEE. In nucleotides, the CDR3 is TGTGCCAGCAGCACTCCGGCCGGGCCCAGGACCCAGTACTTC. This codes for CASSTPAGPRTQYF.

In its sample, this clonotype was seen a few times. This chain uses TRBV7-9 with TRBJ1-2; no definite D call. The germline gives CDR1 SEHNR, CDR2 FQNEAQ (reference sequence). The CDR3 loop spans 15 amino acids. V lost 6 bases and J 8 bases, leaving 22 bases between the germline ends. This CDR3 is CASSSGPARVWGYTF. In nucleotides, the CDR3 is TGTGCCAGCAGTTCTGGACCCGCAAGGGTGTGGGGCTACACCTTC.

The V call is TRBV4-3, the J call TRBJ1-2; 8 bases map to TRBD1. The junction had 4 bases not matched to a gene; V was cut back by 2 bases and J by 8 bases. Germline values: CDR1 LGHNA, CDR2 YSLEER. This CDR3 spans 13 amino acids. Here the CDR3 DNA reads TGCGCCAGCAGCCAACAACAGGGGGGCGGCTACACCTTC. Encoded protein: CASSQQQGGGYTF.

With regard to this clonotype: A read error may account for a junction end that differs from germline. The CDR3 loop is CSARDSGVSYNEQFF. In DNA, the CDR3 is TGCAGTGCGAGAGATAGCGGGGTCTCCTACAATGAGCAGTTCTTC. This rearrangement joins TRBV20-1 to TRBJ2-1, with 8 positions matching TRBD2. This CDR3 is built from 15 residues. CDR1 and CDR2 from the germline V gene are DFQATT and SNEGSKA (reference sequence).

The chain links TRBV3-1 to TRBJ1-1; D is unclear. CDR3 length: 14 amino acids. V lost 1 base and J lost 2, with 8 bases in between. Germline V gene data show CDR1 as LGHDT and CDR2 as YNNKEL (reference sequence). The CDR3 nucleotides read TGTGCCAGCAGCCAAGGGGTACGCAACACTGAAGCTTTCTTT. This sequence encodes CASSQGVRNTEAFF.

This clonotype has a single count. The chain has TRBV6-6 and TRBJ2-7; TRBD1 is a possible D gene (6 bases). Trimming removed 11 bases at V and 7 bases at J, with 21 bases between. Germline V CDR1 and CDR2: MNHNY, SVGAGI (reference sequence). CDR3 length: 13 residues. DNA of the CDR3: TGTGCCGGCACCCCAGGGGTGGCTCGTGAGCAGTACTTC. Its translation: CAGTPGVAREQYF.

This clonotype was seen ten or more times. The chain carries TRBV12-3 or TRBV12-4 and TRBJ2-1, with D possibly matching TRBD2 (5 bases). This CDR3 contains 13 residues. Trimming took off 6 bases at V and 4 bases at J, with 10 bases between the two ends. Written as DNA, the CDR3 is TGTGCCAGCAGGGACTTGGGATACAATGAGCAGTTCTTC. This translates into CASRDLGYNEQFF.

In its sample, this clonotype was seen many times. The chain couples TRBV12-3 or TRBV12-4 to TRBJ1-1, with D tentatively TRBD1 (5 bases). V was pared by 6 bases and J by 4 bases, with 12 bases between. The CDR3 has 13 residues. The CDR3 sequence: CASSRKGSTEAFF. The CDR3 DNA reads TGTGCCAGCAGCCGGAAGGGGAGCACTGAAGCTTTCTTT.

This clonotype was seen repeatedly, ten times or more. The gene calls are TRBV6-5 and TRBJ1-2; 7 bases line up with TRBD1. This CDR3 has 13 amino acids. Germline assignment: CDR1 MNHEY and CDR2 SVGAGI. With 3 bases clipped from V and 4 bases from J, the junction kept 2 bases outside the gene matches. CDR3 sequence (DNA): TGTGCCAGCAGTTATGGGGACAGCTATGGCTACACCTTC. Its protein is CASSYGDSYGYTF.

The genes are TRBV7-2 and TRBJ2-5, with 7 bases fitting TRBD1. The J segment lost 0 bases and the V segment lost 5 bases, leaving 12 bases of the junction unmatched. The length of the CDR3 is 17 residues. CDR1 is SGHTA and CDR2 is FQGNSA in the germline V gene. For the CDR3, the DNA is TGTGCCAGCAGCATAAACAGAGGACAGGCGTACCAAGAGACCCAGTACTTC. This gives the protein CASSINRGQAYQETQYF.

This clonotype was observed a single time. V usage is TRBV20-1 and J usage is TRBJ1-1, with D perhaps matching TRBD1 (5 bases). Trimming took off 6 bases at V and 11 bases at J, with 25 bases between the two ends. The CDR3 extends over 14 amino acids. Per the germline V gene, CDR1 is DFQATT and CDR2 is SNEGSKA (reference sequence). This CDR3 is CSATMGTAEPWAFF. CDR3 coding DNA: TGCAGTGCGACAATGGGGACCGCAGAACCGTGGGCTTTCTTT.

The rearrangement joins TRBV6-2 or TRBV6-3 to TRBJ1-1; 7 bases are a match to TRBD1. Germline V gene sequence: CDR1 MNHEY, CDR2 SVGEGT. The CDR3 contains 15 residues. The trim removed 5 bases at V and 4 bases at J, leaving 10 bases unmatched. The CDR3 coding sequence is TGTGCCAGCAGTAACCCCAGGGGGAGACGCACTGAAGCTTTCTTT. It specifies CASSNPRGRRTEAFF.

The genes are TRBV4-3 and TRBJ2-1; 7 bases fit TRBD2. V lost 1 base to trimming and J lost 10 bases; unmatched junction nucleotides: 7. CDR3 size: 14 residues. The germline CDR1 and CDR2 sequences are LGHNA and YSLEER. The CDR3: CASSQGLAGREQFF. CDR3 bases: TGCGCCAGCAGCCAAGGTTTAGCGGGCCGAGAGCAGTTCTTC.

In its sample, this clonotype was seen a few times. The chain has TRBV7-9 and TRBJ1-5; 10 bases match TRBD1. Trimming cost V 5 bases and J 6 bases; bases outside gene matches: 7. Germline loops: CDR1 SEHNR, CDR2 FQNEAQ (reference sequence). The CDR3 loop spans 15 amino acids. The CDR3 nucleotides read TGTGCCAGCAGCCCACCGGGACAGGGGTCTCAGCCCCAGCATTTT. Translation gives CASSPPGQGSQPQHF.

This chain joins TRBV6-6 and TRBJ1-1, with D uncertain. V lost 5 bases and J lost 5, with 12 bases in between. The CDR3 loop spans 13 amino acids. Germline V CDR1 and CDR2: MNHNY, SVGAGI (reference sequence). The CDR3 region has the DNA TGTGCCAGCAGTGGGAGGACGGGAACTGAAGCTTTCTTT. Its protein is CASSGRTGTEAFF.

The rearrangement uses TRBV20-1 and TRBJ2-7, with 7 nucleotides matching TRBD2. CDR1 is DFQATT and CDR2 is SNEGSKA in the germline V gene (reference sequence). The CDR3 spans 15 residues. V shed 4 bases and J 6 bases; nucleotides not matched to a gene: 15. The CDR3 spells CSATGWEGQSLEQYF. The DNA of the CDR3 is TGCAGTGCTACGGGGTGGGAGGGGCAGTCCCTCGAGCAGTACTTC.

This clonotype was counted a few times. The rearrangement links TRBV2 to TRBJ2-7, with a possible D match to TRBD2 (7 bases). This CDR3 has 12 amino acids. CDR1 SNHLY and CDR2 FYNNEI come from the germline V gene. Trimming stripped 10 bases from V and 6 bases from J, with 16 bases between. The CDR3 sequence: CATKGGPSEQYF. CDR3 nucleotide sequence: TGTGCCACCAAGGGGGGGCCGAGCGAGCAGTACTTC.

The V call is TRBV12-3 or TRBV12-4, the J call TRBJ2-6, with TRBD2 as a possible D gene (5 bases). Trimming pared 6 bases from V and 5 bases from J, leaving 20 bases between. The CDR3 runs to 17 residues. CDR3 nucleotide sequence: TGTGCCAGCAGACGCGAGGTCGGGGTTCAGAGGGCCAACGTCCTGACTTTC. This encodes CASRREVGVQRANVLTF.

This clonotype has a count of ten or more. The CDR3: CSARGTSLGQGAADTQYF. CDR3 DNA: TGCAGTGCTAGAGGGACCTCTCTCGGACAGGGTGCGGCAGATACGCAGTATTTT. V gene TRBV20-1 combines with J gene TRBJ2-3, with TRBD1 matching 8 bases. CDR3 length equals 18 residues. J was trimmed by 4 bases and V by 1 base; bases with no gene match: 16. Germline assignment: CDR1 DFQATT and CDR2 SNEGSKA (reference sequence).

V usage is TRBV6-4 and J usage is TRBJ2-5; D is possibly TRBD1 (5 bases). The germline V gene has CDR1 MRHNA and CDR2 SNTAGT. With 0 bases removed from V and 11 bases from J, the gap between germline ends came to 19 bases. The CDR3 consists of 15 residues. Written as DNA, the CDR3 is TGTGCCAGCAGTGACTCGGGGCGGAGTTTAGATGAGCAGTACTTC. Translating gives CASSDSGRSLDEQYF.

This chain's CDR3 is CASSSLQGSETQYF. CDR3 bases: TGTGCCAGCAGCTCGTTACAGGGTTCAGAGACCCAGTACTTC. The J gene is TRBJ2-7, the V gene TRBV7-9, with a weak D call TRBD1 (6 bases). The DNA end lines up better with TRBJ2-5; the J call may be wrong. Germline V gives CDR1 SEHNR, CDR2 FQNEAQ (reference sequence). The CDR3 is 14 amino acids.

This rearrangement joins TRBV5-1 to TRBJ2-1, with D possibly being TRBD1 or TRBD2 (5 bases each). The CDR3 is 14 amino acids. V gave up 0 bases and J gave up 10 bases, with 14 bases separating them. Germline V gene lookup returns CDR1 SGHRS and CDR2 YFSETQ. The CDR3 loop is CASSLERGRNEQFF. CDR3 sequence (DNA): TGCGCCAGCAGCTTGGAGAGGGGAAGGAACGAGCAGTTCTTC.

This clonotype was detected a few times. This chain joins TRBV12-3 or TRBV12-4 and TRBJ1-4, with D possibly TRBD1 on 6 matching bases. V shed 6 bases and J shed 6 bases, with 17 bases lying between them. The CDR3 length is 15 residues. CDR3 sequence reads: CASREGELGDEKLFF. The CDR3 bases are TGTGCCAGCAGGGAGGGGGAGTTAGGGGATGAAAAACTGTTTTTT.

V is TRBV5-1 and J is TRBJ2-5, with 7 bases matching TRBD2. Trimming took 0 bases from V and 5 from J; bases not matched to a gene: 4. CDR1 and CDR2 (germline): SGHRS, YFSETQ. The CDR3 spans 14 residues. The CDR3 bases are TGCGCCAGCAGCTTGGACTGGGAGGGGGAGACCCAGTACTTC. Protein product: CASSLDWEGETQYF.

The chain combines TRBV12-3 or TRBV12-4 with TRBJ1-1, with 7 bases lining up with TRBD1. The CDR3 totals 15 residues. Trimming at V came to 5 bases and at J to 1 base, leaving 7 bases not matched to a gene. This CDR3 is CASSRSRDRNTEAFF. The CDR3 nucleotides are TGTGCCAGCAGTCGGTCCCGGGACAGGAACACTGAAGCTTTCTTT.

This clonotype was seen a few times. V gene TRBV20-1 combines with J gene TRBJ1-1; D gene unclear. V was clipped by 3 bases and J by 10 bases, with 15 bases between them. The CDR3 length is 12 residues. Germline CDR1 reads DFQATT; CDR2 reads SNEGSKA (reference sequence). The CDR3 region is CSASPLSRAAFF. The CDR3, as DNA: TGCAGTGCTAGCCCTCTCAGTCGCGCAGCTTTCTTT.